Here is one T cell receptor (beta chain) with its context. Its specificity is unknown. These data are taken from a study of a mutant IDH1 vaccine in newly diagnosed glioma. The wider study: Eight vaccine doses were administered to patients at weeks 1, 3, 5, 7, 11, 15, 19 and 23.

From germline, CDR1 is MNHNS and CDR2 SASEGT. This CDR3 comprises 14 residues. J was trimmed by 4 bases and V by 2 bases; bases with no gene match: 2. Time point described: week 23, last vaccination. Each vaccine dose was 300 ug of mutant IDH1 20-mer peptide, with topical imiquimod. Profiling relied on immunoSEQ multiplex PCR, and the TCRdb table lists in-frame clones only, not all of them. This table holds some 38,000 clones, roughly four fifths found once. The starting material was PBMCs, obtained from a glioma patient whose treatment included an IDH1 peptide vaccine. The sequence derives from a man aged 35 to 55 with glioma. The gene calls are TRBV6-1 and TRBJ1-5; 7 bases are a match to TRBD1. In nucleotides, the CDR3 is TGTGCCAGCAGTGAAACAGGGGAAAATCAGCCCCAGCATTTT. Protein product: CASSETGENQPQHF.